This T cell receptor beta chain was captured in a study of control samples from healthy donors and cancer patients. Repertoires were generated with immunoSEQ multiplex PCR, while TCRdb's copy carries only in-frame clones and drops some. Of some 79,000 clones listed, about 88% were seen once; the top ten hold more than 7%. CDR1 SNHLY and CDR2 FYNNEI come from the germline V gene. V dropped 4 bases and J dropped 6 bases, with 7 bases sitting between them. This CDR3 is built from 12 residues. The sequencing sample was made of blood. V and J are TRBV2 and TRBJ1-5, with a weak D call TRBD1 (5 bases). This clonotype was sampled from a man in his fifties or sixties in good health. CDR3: CASSGGSQPQHF. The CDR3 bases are TGTGCCAGCAGTGGGGGGTCTCAGCCCCAGCATTTT.